This T cell receptor beta chain stems from a study of early stage breast cancer tumors. Germline CDR1 SGHDT, CDR2 YYEEEE. The V end was cut by 2 bases, the J end by 4 bases, with 13 bases between. There are 15 residues in the CDR3. Assay: immunoSEQ multiplex PCR; the TCRdb copy retains only in-frame clones and omits some. The sample carries 50,000 or so clones, 65% to 90% recorded once. The V and J genes are TRBV5-6 and TRBJ1-3; D gene unclear. The source of this sequence is a person aged 45 to 60 with breast cancer. The sample taken for sequencing was blood. The CDR3, as DNA: TGTGCCAGCAGCTTCGGGTCTGCGGGGGGAAACACCATATATTTT. This encodes CASSFGSAGGNTIYF.